This TCR beta chain was sequenced for a study of immune evolution from preneoplasia to lung adenocarcinoma. Overall study findings and caveats: Clonality was highest in normal lung, lower in later-stage lesions apparently.

The repertoire was sequenced with immunoSEQ multiplex PCR; TCRdb's copy has only in-frame clones and lacks some. The sample lists around 40,000 clones, 65% to 80% occurring once. Losses at the gene ends were 6 bases for V and 4 bases for J; bases not matched to a gene: 6. Germline V CDR1 and CDR2: MNHEY, SMNVEV (reference sequence). The length of the CDR3 is 15 residues. With regard to this clone: Its target is unknown.

J is TRBJ2-2 and V is TRBV27, with TRBD2 matching 9 bases. The sequenced sample was FFPE invasive lung adenocarcinoma tissue. The sequence derives from a person between 55 and 69 years old with lung adenocarcinoma. This chain's CDR3 is CASSLAGVVTGELFF. The CDR3 region has the DNA TGTGCCAGCAGCTTAGCGGGAGTCGTCACCGGGGAGCTGTTTTTT.